The source of this T cell receptor (beta chain) is a study of CD4 T cells in relation to SARS-CoV-2 and coronaviruses. Germline-derived CDR1 and CDR2 are MDHEN and SYDVKM. Trimming removed 2 bases at V and 4 bases at J, with 9 bases between. The CDR3 extends over 14 amino acids. Sequenced by immunoSEQ multiplex PCR; TCRdb stores in-frame clones only, minus some. Of around 23,000 clones listed, more than 60% are singletons. Unexposed donor CD4+ T cells date from about 2011-2018, before the COVID-19 pandemic. CD4+ T cells were isolated from the cells after around 11 days of culture. Unexposed-donor CD4+ T cells were probed with SARS-CoV-2 S/N and four cold-coronavirus spikes, cells permitting. This clone was recorded once. What it binds is unknown.

The clonotype originates from a human donor in good health. V and J are TRBV28 and TRBJ1-5; D is perhaps TRBD1 (5 bases). The sequenced material came from CD4+ T cells from PBMCs, cultured in vitro. CDR3 sequence: CASSLVQGNQPQHF. Here the CDR3 DNA reads TGTGCCAGCAGTTTAGTGCAGGGTAATCAGCCCCAGCATTTT.